A selection of T cell receptor beta chains follows, all from one sample in a study of Ad26.COV2.S vaccination and SARS-CoV-2 variants. Sequencing used immunoSEQ multiplex PCR; TCRdb keeps in-frame clones, though not all of them. The top ten clones hold about 11% of a sample with roughly 240,000 clones, roughly 88% of them seen once. The sample in question was peripheral blood, obtained in a trial of Ad26.COV2.S vaccine versus placebo. The source of these receptors is a person between 18 and 65 years old who received the Ad26.COV2.S COVID-19 vaccine or a placebo. Both conserved end residues are part of each CDR3. The D gene is left open where the match is weak. Not every row has a clone size; where given, it reads once, few, many or a size class.

abundance	j_gene	v_gene	d_gene	CDR3aa	CDR3nt
NA	TRBJ1-2	TRBV11-2	NA	CASSLDRINYGYTF	TGTGCCAGCAGCTTAGATCGGATTAACTATGGCTACACCTTC
NA	TRBJ2-7	TRBV29-1	TRBD1	CSVEGGRGLEQYF	TGCAGCGTTGAAGGAGGCAGGGGGCTGGAGCAGTACTTC
NA	TRBJ2-1	TRBV24-1	TRBD1	CATSDPGTGGRSEQFF	TGTGCCACCAGTGATCCCGGGACAGGGGGCCGGAGTGAGCAGTTCTTC
NA	TRBJ1-5	TRBV30	NA	CAWSGTDKSQPQHF	TGTGCCTGGAGTGGGACTGACAAGAGTCAGCCCCAGCATTTT
NA	TRBJ1-5	TRBV6-5	NA	CASRIAGTNQPQHF	TGTGCCAGCAGGATTGCCGGGACGAATCAGCCCCAGCATTTT
NA	TRBJ1-3	TRBV2	NA	CASSQRPLSSGNTIYF	TGTGCCAGCAGTCAGCGGCCGCTGAGTTCTGGAAACACCATATATTTT
NA	TRBJ1-6	TRBV9	NA	CASSPIPHEGGGFTLHF	TGTGCCAGCAGTCCCATCCCACACGAAGGCGGGGGCTTCACCCTCCACTTT
once	TRBJ2-3	TRBV11-2	NA	CASSLVIADTQYF	TGTGCCAGCAGCTTAGTCATAGCAGATACGCAGTATTTT
once	TRBJ2-7	TRBV28	TRBD1	CASSTPRDRAYEQYF	TGTGCCAGCAGTACCCCCCGGGACAGGGCCTACGAGCAGTACTTC
few	TRBJ2-3	TRBV12-3/TRBV12-4	NA	CASSRQHTDTQYF	TGTGCCAGCTCGAGACAGCACACAGATACGCAGTATTTT
once	TRBJ1-4	TRBV9	NA	CASSPREQRGLNEKLFF	TGTGCCAGCAGCCCCCGGGAACAAAGGGGCCTTAATGAAAAACTGTTTTTT
NA	TRBJ2-2	TRBV6-6	TRBD2	CASSAGENGELFF	TGTGCCAGCAGTGCGGGAGAGAACGGGGAGCTGTTTTTT
NA	TRBJ1-3	TRBV10-3	NA	CAISEYYRGTSDSGNTIYF	TGTGCCATCAGTGAGTATTATCGGGGCACCTCCGACTCTGGAAACACCATATATTTT
NA	TRBJ1-2	TRBV27	TRBD1	CASSGGQGSPEGYTF	TGTGCCAGCAGTGGCGGACAGGGGTCCCCAGAGGGCTACACCTTC
NA	TRBJ1-2	TRBV5-4	NA	CASSSASGVRNYTF	TGTGCCAGCAGCTCGGCCTCTGGGGTCAGGAACTACACCTTC
NA	TRBJ2-1	TRBV28	NA	CATRHPSSYNEQFF	TGTGCCACCCGCCACCCAAGCTCCTACAATGAGCAGTTCTTC
NA	TRBJ1-2	TRBV10-3	NA	CAISGGAGSLLGGYTF	TGTGCCATCAGTGGAGGGGCAGGATCCCTGCTCGGGGGCTACACCTTC
NA	TRBJ2-1	TRBV5-1	TRBD2	CASSSGGTSGMGILGNEQFF	TGCGCCAGCAGCTCGGGAGGGACTAGCGGGATGGGAATCTTGGGCAATGAGCAGTTCTTC
NA	TRBJ2-6	TRBV28	NA	CASTRSLSGANVLTF	TGTGCCAGCACCCGATCCCTTTCTGGGGCCAACGTCCTGACTTTC
large	TRBJ2-4	TRBV11-3	TRBD1	CASSSGQGDIQYF	TGTGCCAGCAGCTCAGGACAGGGGGACATTCAGTACTTC
NA	TRBJ2-7	TRBV10-3	NA	CAISHQGSTYEQYF	TGTGCCATCAGCCATCAGGGATCTACCTACGAGCAGTACTTC
once	TRBJ1-5	TRBV5-8	NA	CASSITLTGRNQPQHF	TGTGCCAGCAGCATAACCCTGACAGGACGTAATCAGCCCCAGCATTTT